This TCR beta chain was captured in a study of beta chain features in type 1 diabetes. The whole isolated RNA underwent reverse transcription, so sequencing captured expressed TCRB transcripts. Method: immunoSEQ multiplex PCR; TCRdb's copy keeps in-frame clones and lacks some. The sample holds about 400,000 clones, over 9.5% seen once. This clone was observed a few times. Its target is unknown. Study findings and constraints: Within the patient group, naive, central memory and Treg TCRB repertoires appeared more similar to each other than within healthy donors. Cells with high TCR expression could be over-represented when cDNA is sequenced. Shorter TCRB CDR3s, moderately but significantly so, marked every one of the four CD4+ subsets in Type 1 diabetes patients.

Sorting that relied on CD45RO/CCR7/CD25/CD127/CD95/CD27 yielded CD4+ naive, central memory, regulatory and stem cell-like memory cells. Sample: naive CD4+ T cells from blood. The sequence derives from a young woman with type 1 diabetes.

The CDR3 DNA sequence: TGTGCCAGCAGCTTAGCGGTTGTGGGGGGGCACGAGCAGTACTTC. This translates into CASSLAVVGGHEQYF. The V gene is TRBV7-2, the J gene TRBJ2-7, with D possibly TRBD2 on 7 matching bases. The V and J ends lost 0 bases and 5 bases respectively, with 14 bases between them. There are 15 residues in the CDR3. Per the germline V gene, CDR1 is SGHTA and CDR2 is FQGNSA.